This T cell receptor (beta chain) was sequenced for a study of T cell responses to AZD1222 COVID-19 vaccine. The study, taken as a whole, reports: Two AZD1222 doses significantly raised spike-specific TCR breadth and depth over controls. Baseline testing showed seropositivity in only a handful of AZD1222 recipients.

This CDR3 region has 14 residues. With 2 bases removed from V and 3 bases from J, the gap between germline ends came to 7 bases. CDR1 is MNHEY, CDR2 SVGAGI, per germline. The table came from immunoSEQ multiplex PCR; TCRdb's copy has only in-frame clones and leaves some out. Counted here are about 120,000 clones, about 93% occurring once; the ten biggest clones make up 4.5% to 6%. For this clone: The target antigen is unknown.

The J gene is TRBJ1-4, the V gene TRBV6-5, with D maybe TRBD1 (5 bases). Specimen: peripheral blood, collected 28 days after the second AZD1222 dose. The TCR comes from an adult who received the AZD1222 COVID-19 vaccine. This CDR3 is CASSYRQSNEKLFF. CDR3 in DNA: TGTGCCAGCAGTTACCGACAGTCTAATGAAAAACTGTTTTTT.